The 21 T cell receptor beta chains below were found in one sample sequenced in a study of cytomegalovirus exposure and HLA in healthy donors. The PCR was carried out with 60 Vbeta primers and 13 Jbeta primers. TCRdb keeps only in-frame clones here, not all; method: immunoSEQ multiplex PCR. Here the sample spans roughly 98,000 clones, roughly 76% being singletons. Sequencing input: PBMCs. Source of these receptors: a man in his forties or fifties in good health and CMV-seronegative.

The chain couples TRBV11-2 to TRBJ2-7; a possible D gene is TRBD2 (6 bases). The V end was cut by 1 base, the J end by 12 bases, with 19 bases between. This CDR3 comprises 14 residues. Germline CDR1 and CDR2: SGHAT and FQNNGV. CDR3 region: CASSLGPNVEEGYF. DNA for the CDR3: TGTGCCAGCAGCTTAGGCCCTAACGTAGAGGAGGGGTACTTC. Supplemented by reference TRBV11-2 and TRBJ2-7, the full variable domain reads EAGVAQSPRYKIIEKRQSVAFWCNPISGHATLYWYQQILGQGPKLLIQFQNNGVVDDSQLPKDRFSAERLKGVDSTLKIQPAKLEDSAVYLCASSLGPNVEEGYFGPGTRLTVT.

V and J are TRBV7-2 and TRBJ2-2; D uncertain. Trimming left V 1 base short and J 6 bases short, with 12 bases between. The V gene's germline CDR1 is SGHTA and CDR2 FQGNSA. The CDR3 consists of 15 residues. CDR3 protein: CASSLEPGYPGELFF. CDR3 nucleotides: TGTGCCAGCAGCTTAGAGCCAGGATATCCCGGGGAGCTGTTTTTT.

The chain joins TRBV4-2 to TRBJ1-2, with 8 bases fitting TRBD1. The CDR3 loop spans 13 amino acids. J gave up 8 bases and V 4 bases, and 6 bases lay outside the gene matches. Germline values: CDR1 LGHNA, CDR2 YNFKEQ. In DNA form, the CDR3 reads TGTGCCAGCAGCCCGGACAGGGACAGGGGCTACACCTTC. It codes for CASSPDRDRGYTF.

This clone was found a few times. V is TRBV27 and J is TRBJ2-7; D not resolved. The V end was cut by 4 bases, the J end by 0 bases, with 4 bases between. Per the germline V gene, CDR1 is MNHEY and CDR2 is SMNVEV (reference sequence). This CDR3 is built from 12 residues. The CDR3 DNA reads as TGTGCCAGCAGTTCCCTCTCCTACGAGCAGTACTTC. Protein sequence: CASSSLSYEQYF.

The V and J genes are TRBV10-1 and TRBJ2-7; 9 positions match TRBD1. CDR3 length equals 15 residues. The J segment lost 3 bases and the V segment lost 8 bases, leaving 11 bases of the junction unmatched. Germline V gene data show CDR1 as WNHNN and CDR2 as SYGVQD (reference sequence). The CDR3 bases are TGCGCCAGCGGGGGGCCAGGACAGGGGTTCTACGAGCAGTACTTC. Its translation: CASGGPGQGFYEQYF.

This rearrangement joins TRBV28 to TRBJ2-7, with 12 bases fitting TRBD2. The junction had 8 bases not matched to a gene; V was cut back by 4 bases and J by 7 bases. CDR1 is MDHEN and CDR2 is SYDVKM in the germline V gene. This CDR3 spans 15 amino acids. CDR3 loop: CASSWASGRAGEQYF. CDR3 nucleotide sequence: TGTGCCAGCAGTTGGGCTAGCGGGAGGGCAGGTGAGCAGTACTTC.

The chain recombines TRBV6-5 with TRBJ2-2, with D unresolved. This CDR3 comprises 14 residues. Germline CDR1 MNHEY, CDR2 SVGAGI. With 5 bases removed from V and 6 bases from J, the gap between germline ends came to 13 bases. The CDR3 region has the DNA TGTGCCAGCAGTCCCTCTTATCCCCCCGGGGAGCTGTTTTTT. It translates to CASSPSYPPGELFF.

The chain uses TRBV7-2 and TRBJ2-3; 9 bases map to TRBD2. Unmatched junction bases numbered 10, after V lost 6 bases and J lost 3 bases. Germline CDR1 is SGHTA and CDR2 is FQGNSA. The length of the CDR3 is 16 residues. DNA of the CDR3: TGTGCCAGCAGAAAAGGGGCGGGACTAGCAACAGATACGCAGTATTTT. Translated, it gives CASRKGAGLATDTQYF.

The chain carries TRBV2 and TRBJ2-1, with 12 positions matching TRBD2. Germline V gives CDR1 SNHLY, CDR2 FYNNEI. With V trimmed by 7 bases and J by 6 bases, 10 bases remained unmatched. The CDR3 consists of 16 residues. The CDR3 bases are TGTGCCAGCAATTTGCTAGCGGGAGGGGCGCGCAATGAGCAGTTCTTC. Translating gives CASNLLAGGARNEQFF.

The chain uses TRBV5-1 and TRBJ2-3, with D possibly being TRBD2 (7 bases). Trimming took 0 bases from V and 3 from J, leaving 14 bases between them. Germline values: CDR1 SGHRS, CDR2 YFSETQ. The CDR3 loop spans 16 amino acids. For the CDR3, the DNA is TGCGCCAGCAGCTTGGGTGGGGGGGGGCGAACAGATACGCAGTATTTT. It yields the protein CASSLGGGGRTDTQYF.

The chain combines TRBV7-7 with TRBJ2-7; D is possibly TRBD2 (5 bases). This CDR3 has 15 residues. Deletions cut 5 bases from V and 6 bases from J, with 20 bases between. Germline V gene sequence: CDR1 SSHAT, CDR2 FNYEAQ (reference sequence). CDR3 coding DNA: TGTGCCAGCAGCGCCGACCGGGATCCAACCAGCGAGCAGTACTTC. Translation gives CASSADRDPTSEQYF. Variable domain in full (rest from reference TRBV7-7 and TRBJ2-7): GAGVSQSPRYKVTKRGQDVTLRCDPISSHATLYWYQQALGQGPEFLTYFNYEAQPDKSGLPSDRFSAERPEGSISTLTIQRTEQRDSAMYRCASSADRDPTSEQYFGPGTRLTVT.

This clone was seen more than once but under ten times. The chain couples TRBV6-5 to TRBJ1-1, with a possible D match to TRBD1 (5 bases). Per germline, CDR1 MNHEY and CDR2 SVGAGI. This CDR3 has 14 amino acids. The ends were cut back, 6 bases at V and 1 base at J, with 12 bases in the middle. The CDR3, as DNA: TGTGCCAGCAGCCTCTTAGGGGAGAACACTGAAGCTTTCTTT. Residues: CASSLLGENTEAFF.

This clone was seen just once. The rearrangement joins TRBV27 to TRBJ2-4; 7 positions agree with TRBD1. The germline CDR1 and CDR2 sequences are MNHEY and SMNVEV (reference sequence). V dropped 3 bases and J dropped 3; count of bases not matched to a gene: 5. CDR3 size: 15 residues. CDR3 amino acids: CASSFLAGGKNIQYF. CDR3 nucleotide sequence: TGTGCCAGCAGTTTTCTGGCAGGGGGCAAAAACATTCAGTACTTC.

The chain is built from TRBV5-6 and TRBJ2-1; 7 bases are shared with TRBD1. This CDR3 is built from 15 residues. The J segment lost 9 bases and the V segment lost 0 bases, leaving 9 bases of the junction unmatched. CDR1 is SGHDT and CDR2 is YYEEEE in the germline V gene. The CDR3: CASSLGWTGSSEQFF. CDR3 sequence (DNA): TGTGCCAGCAGCTTGGGTTGGACAGGTTCCAGTGAGCAGTTCTTC.

J is TRBJ1-1 and V is TRBV7-9; D gene unclear. The V end lost 6 bases, the J end lost 1 base, and 12 bases lay between the germline ends. This CDR3 region has 14 residues. CDR1 is SEHNR, CDR2 FQNEAQ, per germline (reference sequence). The CDR3 DNA reads TGTGCCAGCAGTATACAGAGAACGAACACTGAAGCTTTCTTT. This codes for CASSIQRTNTEAFF.

The chain carries TRBV14 and TRBJ2-1; possibly TRBD2 for D (7 bases). The germline V gene has CDR1 SGHDN and CDR2 FVKESK. The CDR3 sequence is 17 residues long. V shed 3 bases and J shed 1 base, with 16 bases lying between them. CDR3 coding DNA: TGTGCCAGCAGCCAGGGAGGGGGACCACGGTCCTACAATGAGCAGTTCTTC. The encoded protein is CASSQGGGPRSYNEQFF.

The CDR3 sequence: CASSGGQVIEQYF. CDR3 in DNA: TGCGCCAGCAGCGGGGGACAGGTAATCGAGCAGTACTTC. This chain connects TRBV5-1 to TRBJ2-5; TRBD1 matches at 8 bases. The tail of the sequence fits TRBJ2-7 better, so the J call may be wrong. This CDR3 has 13 amino acids. Germline CDR1 SGHRS, CDR2 YFSETQ.

This chain connects TRBV4-2 to TRBJ2-7, with 7 bases that match TRBD1. The germline gives CDR1 LGHNA, CDR2 YNFKEQ. This CDR3 is 17 amino acids long. The V segment lost 6 bases and the J segment 4 bases; nucleotides outside the gene matches: 18. The chain's CDR3 is CASRKGVGRQGVYEQYF. CDR3 bases: TGTGCCAGCAGAAAGGGAGTTGGGAGACAGGGAGTTTACGAGCAGTACTTC.

The V and J genes are TRBV19 and TRBJ2-1; the D gene is possibly TRBD1 (6 bases). This CDR3 is built from 15 residues. The V end lost 3 bases, the J end lost 5 bases, and 14 bases lay between the germline ends. The germline gives CDR1 LNHDA, CDR2 SQIVND (reference sequence). CDR3 loop: CASSIQGTPNNEQFF. As DNA, the CDR3 is TGTGCCAGTAGTATCCAGGGGACGCCAAACAATGAGCAGTTCTTC.

The chain has TRBV4-1 and TRBJ2-2, with D possibly TRBD1 on 8 matching bases. Germline CDR1 reads MGHRA; CDR2 reads YSYEKL. CDR3 length equals 17 residues. V gave up 0 bases and J gave up 8 bases, with 19 bases separating them. CDR3 region: CASSQDLNRGTNGELFF. In DNA, the CDR3 is TGCGCCAGCAGCCAAGATTTGAACAGGGGGACTAATGGGGAGCTGTTTTTT.

The chain links TRBV19 to TRBJ2-7, with a possible D match to TRBD2 (5 bases). There are 14 residues in the CDR3. V was trimmed by 3 bases and J by 6 bases, leaving 15 bases between them. CDR1 LNHDA and CDR2 SQIVND come from the germline V gene (reference sequence). The CDR3 region is CASSISRGRVEQYF. CDR3 nucleotides: TGTGCCAGTAGTATCAGTCGGGGAAGGGTCGAGCAGTACTTC.